This T cell receptor beta chain was found in a study of T cells after yellow fever vaccination. TCRdb itself ran the 5' RACE reads through MiXCR, one entry per CDR3 protein. The sample has 80,000 to 100,000 distinct CDR3 sequences; under 6.5% are singletons. From germline, CDR1 is MNHNY and CDR2 SVGAGI (reference sequence). This CDR3 spans 12 amino acids. Trimming removed 8 bases at V and 7 bases at J, with 15 bases between. The receptor's source is a man between 18 and 35 years old who received the YFV17D yellow fever vaccine. This material consisted of CD8+ T cells sorted from PBMCs, taken 10 days after the yellow fever booster vaccination. The rearrangement links TRBV6-6 to TRBJ2-7; D may match TRBD1 or TRBD2 (5 bases each). The CDR3 bases are TGTGCCAGCTCTTGGGGGTCAGTTGAGCAGTACGTC. Translation: CASSWGSVEQYV.